The 27 T cell receptor beta chains listed next were all sequenced from one sample in a study of T-cell reconstitution after alpha-beta-depleted transplantation in children. The TCRbeta library was prepared with unique molecular identifiers. TCRdb re-analysed the PCR reads in MiXCR, keeping a single row per CDR3 protein. The table records roughly 790,000 distinct CDR3 sequences, 16% of them present only once. The sample in question was PBMCs, mostly from graft donor cells, obtained 360 days after TCRalphabeta/CD19-depleted stem cell transplant. These receptors came from a male patient younger than 18 who had a stem cell transplant for acute lymphoblastic leukemia, so the T cells may come from the graft donor.

At least ten counts were recorded for this clonotype. The rearrangement links TRBV5-5 to TRBJ1-2; a possible D gene is TRBD1 (6 bases). Per the germline V gene, CDR1 is SGHKS and CDR2 is YYEKEE (reference sequence). Trimming took 1 base from V and 0 from J, leaving 10 bases between them. This CDR3 region has 15 residues. CDR3 bases: TGTGCCAGCAGCTTGTGGGACACTTCTAACTATGGCTACACCTTC. As protein: CASSLWDTSNYGYTF.

There are many counts of this clonotype. This chain's CDR3 is CASSAGLAGKNIQYF. The CDR3, as DNA: TGTGCCAGCAGCGCGGGACTAGCGGGAAAAAACATTCAGTACTTC. The chain carries TRBV12-3 or TRBV12-4 and TRBJ2-4, with 13 bases matching TRBD2. V lost 6 bases, J lost 4 bases, and 3 bases stayed unmatched. CDR3 length: 15 amino acids.

This clonotype appeared many times. The chain recombines TRBV28 with TRBJ2-3; a possible D gene is TRBD1 (5 bases). The CDR3 sequence is 13 residues long. CDR1 MDHEN and CDR2 SYDVKM come from the germline V gene. The V end lost 0 bases, the J end lost 6 bases, and 7 bases lay between the germline ends. The CDR3: CASSLWGQDTQYF. The CDR3 DNA sequence: TGTGCCAGCAGTTTATGGGGGCAGGATACGCAGTATTTT.

The chain uses TRBV14 and TRBJ2-5; 11 nucleotides match TRBD2. V trimming: 4 bases; J trimming: 5 bases; junction bases outside the gene matches: 18. Germline CDR1 and CDR2: SGHDN and FVKESK. The CDR3 contains 19 residues. The CDR3 region is CASSRHTKLAGVNMETQYF. In DNA, the CDR3 is TGTGCCAGCAGCCGCCACACTAAACTAGCGGGAGTTAATATGGAGACCCAGTACTTC. The entire variable domain, with the rest obtained from reference TRBV14 and TRBJ2-5, is as follows: EAGVTQFPSHSVIEKGQTVTLRCDPISGHDNLYWYRRVMGKEIKFLLHFVKESKQDESGMPNNRFLAERTGGTYSTLKVQPAELEDSGVYFCASSRHTKLAGVNMETQYFGPGTRLLVL.

This clonotype was counted only a few times. The gene calls are TRBV5-1 and TRBJ1-1, with D possibly being TRBD1 (5 bases). Trimming removed 7 bases from V and 2 bases from J, with 15 bases in between. The CDR3 totals 14 residues. Per the germline V gene, CDR1 is SGHRS and CDR2 is YFSETQ. Here the CDR3 reads CASGRGDSNTEAFF. DNA for the CDR3: TGCGCCAGCGGTCGGGGGGACTCTAACACTGAAGCTTTCTTT.

V gene TRBV4-2 combines with J gene TRBJ2-7; 8 positions agree with TRBD2. The CDR3 is made up of 16 amino acids. V was clipped by 0 bases and J by 4 bases; unmatched bases: 8. CDR1 is LGHNA and CDR2 is YNFKEQ in the germline V gene. CDR3 DNA: TGTGCCAGCAGCCAAGAAGAGAGCGGGAGCTCTTACGAGCAGTACTTC. Translated: CASSQEESGSSYEQYF.

Concerning this clonotype: Mismatch with germline at one junction end may stem from a read error. The rearrangement joins TRBV20-1 to TRBJ2-2; TRBD2 matches at 7 bases. The germline V gene encodes CDR1 DFQATT and CDR2 SNEGSKA (reference sequence). The CDR3 contains 16 residues. CDR3: CCARDLAGTNTGELFF. CDR3 coding DNA: TGCTGTGCTAGAGACTTAGCGGGCACCAACACCGGGGAGCTGTTTTTT.

The V and J genes are TRBV11-3 and TRBJ2-1; 10 bases are a match to TRBD2. This CDR3 is 16 amino acids long. Germline V gene sequence: CDR1 SGHNT, CDR2 YENEEA. Trimming at V came to 1 base and at J to 6 bases, leaving 6 bases not matched to a gene. This CDR3 reads CASSLAVAGGGNEQFF. CDR3 in DNA: TGTGCCAGCAGCTTAGCGGTAGCGGGAGGAGGCAATGAGCAGTTCTTC.

The chain links TRBV12-3 or TRBV12-4 to TRBJ2-1; D not resolved. The CDR3 totals 14 residues. Trimming shortened V by 7 bases and J by 0 bases, and 10 bases separated the two germline ends. This CDR3 reads CASTPRRSYNEQFF. CDR3 nucleotides: TGTGCCAGCACTCCGAGGCGCTCCTACAATGAGCAGTTCTTC.

This clonotype has at least ten counts. The chain uses TRBV12-3 or TRBV12-4 and TRBJ2-5; D might be TRBD1 (6 bases). The CDR3 is made up of 15 amino acids. Trimming removed 1 base from V and 5 bases from J, with 14 bases in between. CDR3 loop: CASSLETGWAETQYF. In nucleotides, the CDR3 is TGTGCCAGCAGTTTAGAGACAGGCTGGGCCGAGACCCAGTACTTC.

J is TRBJ2-1 and V is TRBV4-2; no definite D call. Germline CDR1 LGHNA, CDR2 YNFKEQ. The CDR3 has 14 amino acids. V was shortened by 4 bases and J by 7 bases, with 14 bases between the two germline ends. DNA for the CDR3: TGTGCCAGCAGCCCCCAACCTAGTTGGAATGAGCAGTTCTTC. Its translation: CASSPQPSWNEQFF.

This clonotype was found a few times. The chain links TRBV28 to TRBJ1-2; no firm D call. The ends were cut back, 2 bases at V and 4 bases at J, with 11 bases in the middle. Looked up from germline, CDR1 is MDHEN and CDR2 is SYDVKM. The CDR3 length is 14 residues. This chain's CDR3 is CASSLVERAYGYTF. DNA of the CDR3: TGTGCCAGCAGTTTAGTGGAAAGGGCCTATGGCTACACCTTC.

This clonotype was detected ten times or more. V usage is TRBV12-3 or TRBV12-4 and J usage is TRBJ1-1; unclear D gene. This CDR3 spans 15 amino acids. V was clipped by 5 bases and J by 2 bases, with 15 bases between them. The CDR3 DNA follows: TGTGCCAGCAGTGCCATTTTGGCGCCTAACACTGAAGCTTTCTTT. Translation gives CASSAILAPNTEAFF.

The CDR3 spells CASSLGGLAMYEQYF. DNA of the CDR3: TGTGCCAGCAGCTTAGGGGGACTAGCCATGTACGAGCAGTACTTC. This chain joins TRBV7-2 and TRBJ2-7; the match to TRBD2 covers 9 bases. CDR1 is SGHTA and CDR2 is FQGNSA in the germline V gene. The CDR3 consists of 15 residues. J gave up 4 bases and V 1 base, and 5 bases lay outside the gene matches.

This clonotype was picked up one time. V usage is TRBV12-3 or TRBV12-4 and J usage is TRBJ1-2, with unresolved D. The CDR3 sequence is 12 residues long. Here the CDR3 reads CVSDGGDYGYTF. CDR3 DNA sequence: TGTGTGTCCGACGGCGGAGACTATGGCTACACCTTC.

This clonotype came up a few times. The rearrangement links TRBV6-2 or TRBV6-3 to TRBJ2-7, with 12 bases matching TRBD1. Germline assignment: CDR1 MNHEY and CDR2 SVGEGT. This CDR3 has 21 residues. Trimming removed 6 bases from V and 3 bases from J; junction bases left unmatched: 24. The CDR3 reads CASRPGTGGGTPPRSFYEQYF. CDR3 DNA: TGTGCCAGCAGGCCCGGGACAGGGGGCGGAACCCCACCCCGGTCCTTCTACGAGCAGTACTTC.

This clonotype was counted between two and nine times. This chain joins TRBV9 and TRBJ2-7, with D unclear. V dropped 2 bases and J dropped 3 bases, with 12 bases sitting between them. Looked up from germline, CDR1 is SGDLS and CDR2 is YYNGEE. The CDR3 spans 14 residues. The CDR3 spells CASSVHQEYYEQYF. CDR3 bases: TGTGCCAGCAGCGTTCATCAGGAATACTACGAGCAGTACTTC. Full variable domain (remainder filled in from reference TRBV9 and TRBJ2-7): DSGVTQTPKHLITATGQRVTLRCSPRSGDLSVYWYQQSLDQGLQFLIQYYNGEERAKGNILERFSAQQFPDLHSELNLSSLELGDSALYFCASSVHQEYYEQYFGPGTRLTVT.

The V gene is TRBV7-8, the J gene TRBJ2-1, with 10 bases matching TRBD2. The CDR3 length is 17 residues. V was pared by 3 bases and J by 5 bases, with 10 bases of the junction left unmatched. Per germline, CDR1 SGHVS and CDR2 FQNEAQ. The CDR3 DNA reads TGTGCCAGCAGCTTCCTACTAGCGGGGTGGGGCGACAATGAGCAGTTCTTC. This encodes CASSFLLAGWGDNEQFF.

This CDR3 reads CATSRAKGQVTYEQYF. CDR3 DNA sequence: TGTGCCACCAGCAGAGCAAAAGGACAGGTTACCTACGAGCAGTACTTC. The V and J genes are TRBV15 and TRBJ2-7; 7 bases match TRBD1. This CDR3 has 16 residues. V dropped 1 base and J dropped 2; count of bases not matched to a gene: 8. The germline V gene encodes CDR1 LNHNV and CDR2 YYDKDF (reference sequence). Supplemented by reference TRBV15 and TRBJ2-7, the full variable domain reads DAMVIQNPRYQVTQFGKPVTLSCSQTLNHNVMYWYQQKSSQAPKLLFHYYDKDFNNEADTPDNFQSRRPNTSFCFLDIRSPGLGDTAMYLCATSRAKGQVTYEQYFGPGTRLTVT.

In this sample, this clonotype turned up many times. The genes are TRBV9 and TRBJ2-3, with no clear D. Germline V gene lookup returns CDR1 SGDLS and CDR2 YYNGEE. V was shortened by 0 bases and J by 2 bases, with 1 base between the two germline ends. This CDR3 is built from 12 residues. CDR3 bases: TGTGCCAGCAGCGTAGACACAGATACGCAGTATTTT. Translation: CASSVDTDTQYF.

V gene TRBV5-1 combines with J gene TRBJ2-1; either TRBD1 or TRBD2 may supply D (6 bases each). Between the trimmed V and J ends, which lost 0 bases and 8 bases, there was a span of 21 bases. Looked up from germline, CDR1 is SGHRS and CDR2 is YFSETQ. This CDR3 has 17 amino acids. CDR3: CASSLDGMGGSMDEQFF. The CDR3, as DNA: TGCGCCAGCAGCTTGGACGGGATGGGGGGCAGTATGGATGAGCAGTTCTTC.

The chain has TRBV12-3 or TRBV12-4 and TRBJ2-1; D remains unclear. The CDR3 has 17 residues. Trimming left V 3 bases short and J 1 base short, with 16 bases between. CDR3 DNA sequence: TGTGCCAGCAGTTTTATCCTCCCCTTCGGGTCCTACAATGAGCAGTTCTTC. Encoded protein: CASSFILPFGSYNEQFF.

V and J are TRBV20-1 and TRBJ2-3, with 7 bases identical to TRBD1. Looked up from germline, CDR1 is DFQATT and CDR2 is SNEGSKA (reference sequence). This CDR3 comprises 12 residues. With V trimmed by 7 bases and J by 4 bases, 5 bases remained unmatched. The CDR3 region has the DNA TGCAGTGGCCGGGACAGCTCAGATACGCAGTATTTT. It codes for CSGRDSSDTQYF.

Details on this clonotype: A much larger clone lies a single base off, so this may be a read error. The chain carries TRBV29-1 and TRBJ2-5; 11 nucleotides line up with TRBD2. CDR1 is SQVTM, CDR2 ANQGSEA, per germline. V dropped 5 bases and J dropped 3; count of bases not matched to a gene: 8. The CDR3 is made up of 15 amino acids. CDR3 protein: CSVMTSGKEEETQYF. The CDR3 DNA follows: TGCAGCGTTATGACTAGCGGGAAAGAGGAAGAGACCCAGTACTTC.

This clonotype was picked up a small number of times. The chain carries TRBV25-1 and TRBJ2-2, with a weak D call TRBD1 (5 bases). CDR3 length: 14 amino acids. The V end was cut by 2 bases, the J end by 7 bases, with 11 bases between. The germline V gene encodes CDR1 MGHDK and CDR2 SYGVNS. CDR3: CASSERPGNGELFF. The CDR3 nucleotides are TGTGCCAGCAGTGAAAGGCCAGGGAACGGGGAGCTGTTTTTT.

This chain uses TRBV19 with TRBJ2-1, with TRBD1 identical over 12 bases. The CDR3 runs 14 residues. Germline V lookup: CDR1 LNHDA, CDR2 SQIVND (reference sequence). With V trimmed by 9 bases and J by 9 bases, 9 bases remained unmatched. CDR3 sequence: CASRPGQGAFEQFF. The CDR3 nucleotides are TGTGCCAGCCGACCGGGACAGGGGGCGTTTGAGCAGTTCTTC.

The chain recombines TRBV5-1 with TRBJ2-3; 8 bases are a match to TRBD1. The junction had 5 bases not matched to a gene; V was cut back by 2 bases and J by 0 bases. CDR1 and CDR2 from the germline V gene are SGHRS and YFSETQ. The CDR3 sequence is 16 residues long. This CDR3 reads CASSFLRDRSTDTQYF. CDR3 sequence (DNA): TGCGCCAGCAGCTTTTTGCGGGACAGGAGCACAGATACGCAGTATTTT. Looking up the rest from reference TRBV5-1 and TRBJ2-3 gives the full variable domain: KAGVTQTPRYLIKTRGQQVTLSCSPISGHRSVSWYQQTPGQGLQFLFEYFSETQRNKGNFPGRFSGRQFSNSRSEMNVSTLELGDSALYLCASSFLRDRSTDTQYFGPGTRLTVL.